This T cell receptor (beta chain) was captured in a study of T cells after yellow fever vaccination. This clonotype was seen repeatedly, ten times or more. TCRdb reprocessed the 5' RACE reads with MiXCR, giving one entry per CDR3 protein. The sample shows about 99,000 distinct CDR3 sequences, 4.5% to 6% of them seen only once. This CDR3 is built from 18 residues. Germline V lookup: CDR1 LNHNV, CDR2 YYDKDF (reference sequence). The V gene end was trimmed by 1 base and the J gene end by 1 base; junction bases not matched to a gene: 10. Specimen: CD8+ T cells sorted from PBMCs, collected 10 days after the yellow fever booster vaccination. This receptor was identified in a man between 18 and 35 years old who received the YFV17D yellow fever vaccine. The rearrangement uses TRBV15 and TRBJ2-3, with 8 bases aligning to TRBD1. For the CDR3, the DNA is TGTGCCACCAGCAGAGGAGAAATTCCGACAGGGGGCACAGATACGCAGTATTTT. Its translation is CATSRGEIPTGGTDTQYF.